The 32 T cell receptor beta chains listed next were all sequenced from one sample in a study of neurological immune-mediated disorders. TCRdb passed the 5' RACE reads through MiXCR, listing each CDR3 protein once. The sample has about 52,000 distinct CDR3 sequences, about 3.7% seen once. Source material: PBMCs. These receptors were collected from a man between 60 and 75 years old with multiple sclerosis.

This clonotype was counted many times. As DNA, the CDR3 is TGTGCCAGCAGCATTAGCGGGAGGACTGCGACGGAGCAGTTCTTC. Translating gives CASSISGRTATEQFF. The V gene is TRBV7-6, the J gene TRBJ2-1; 10 positions agree with TRBD2. CDR1 is SGHVS and CDR2 is FNYEAQ in the germline V gene. V gave up 5 bases and J gave up 10 bases; unmatched junction bases: 11. The CDR3 extends over 15 amino acids. Full variable domain (outside the CDR3, taken from reference TRBV7-6 and TRBJ2-1): GAGVSQSPRYKVTKRGQDVALRCDPISGHVSLYWYRQALGQGPEFLTYFNYEAQQDKSGLPNDRFSAERPEGSISTLTIQRTEQRDSAMYRCASSISGRTATEQFFGPGTRLTVL.

Regarding this clonotype: A read error is likely, as this CDR3 ends without the conserved phenylalanine or tryptophan. This chain connects TRBV5-1 to TRBJ2-6; D unresolved. This CDR3 comprises 16 residues. Trimming took 1 base from V and 1 from J, leaving 9 bases between them. CDR1 and CDR2 (germline): SGHRS, YFSETQ. The chain's CDR3 is CASSLLGVSGANVLTN. The DNA for the CDR3 is TGCGCCAGCAGCTTGCTCGGTGTTTCTGGGGCCAACGTCCTGACTAAC.

At least ten counts were recorded for this clonotype. The CDR3 sequence: CASSLVHVSYEQYF. CDR3 sequence (DNA): TGTGCCAGCAGCTTAGTTCACGTTTCCTACGAGCAGTACTTC. This chain links TRBV7-2 with TRBJ2-7; no firm D call. The length of the CDR3 is 14 residues. The germline V gene has CDR1 SGHTA and CDR2 FQGNSA. Trimming left V 1 base short and J 1 base short, with 8 bases between.

This clonotype has a count of ten or more. This chain joins TRBV20-1 and TRBJ2-7; D gene uncertain. Trimming removed 0 bases from V and 6 bases from J, with 15 bases in between. This CDR3 has 14 residues. Germline CDR1 reads DFQATT; CDR2 reads SNEGSKA (reference sequence). The CDR3 reads CSARDIRLDGEQYF. CDR3 DNA: TGCAGTGCTAGAGATATTAGGCTAGATGGCGAGCAGTACTTC.

This clonotype was recorded many times. The chain links TRBV29-1 to TRBJ2-7; maybe TRBD1 (6 bases). Germline values: CDR1 SQVTM, CDR2 ANQGSEA. The ends were cut back, 3 bases at V and 2 bases at J, with 14 bases in the middle. This CDR3 is 14 amino acids long. The CDR3 reads CSVDPTGRTYEQYF. CDR3 DNA: TGCAGCGTTGACCCGACAGGCAGAACCTACGAGCAGTACTTC.

This clonotype was counted at least ten times. V and J are TRBV29-1 and TRBJ2-1; D is possibly TRBD2 (5 bases). The CDR3 loop spans 14 amino acids. Germline V gene data show CDR1 as SQVTM and CDR2 as ANQGSEA. V lost 4 bases to trimming and J lost 3 bases, with 13 bases between them. CDR3 region: CSVVIALNYNEQFF. The DNA of the CDR3 is TGCAGCGTTGTCATAGCGCTAAACTACAATGAGCAGTTCTTC.

The count of this clonotype is one. No conserved phenylalanine or tryptophan is present at the end of the CDR3, so a read error is the likely explanation. The chain uses TRBV5-1 and TRBJ2-3; D gene uncertain. CDR1 SGHRS and CDR2 YFSETQ come from the germline V gene. CDR3 length: 15 residues. V was clipped by 0 bases and J by 1 base, with 9 bases between them. DNA of the CDR3: TGCGCCAGCAGCTTGGGGGCGAGAGGCACAGATACGCAGTATAAT. The encoded protein is CASSLGARGTDTQYN.

This clonotype was seen many times. The genes are TRBV5-1 and TRBJ2-1; D is undetermined. The ends were cut back, 4 bases at V and 6 bases at J, with 11 bases in the middle. The CDR3 is 13 residues long. From germline, CDR1 is SGHRS and CDR2 YFSETQ. As DNA, the CDR3 is TGCGCCAGCAGCGTCGGTAGCAGCAATGAGCAGTTCTTC. Residues: CASSVGSSNEQFF.

This clonotype was seen repeatedly, ten times or more. The chain recombines TRBV24-1 with TRBJ2-3; D gene unclear. Trimming cost V 4 bases and J 3 bases, with 4 bases left between them. Germline CDR1 reads KGHDR; CDR2 reads SFDVKD. There are 12 residues in the CDR3. The CDR3 reads CATSERTDTQYF. The CDR3 DNA follows: TGTGCCACCAGTGAGCGGACAGATACGCAGTATTTT.

This clonotype was counted many times. This chain joins TRBV28 and TRBJ2-3, with D uncertain. In germline, CDR1 is MDHEN, CDR2 SYDVKM. CDR3 length: 13 residues. Trimming took 5 bases from V and 2 from J, leaving 8 bases between them. CDR3 region: CASSTRPTDTQYF. CDR3 DNA sequence: TGTGCCAGCAGTACCCGACCCACAGATACGCAGTATTTT.

This sequence joins TRBV9 and TRBJ2-3; D unresolved. V gave up 0 bases and J gave up 10 bases, with 9 bases separating them. This CDR3 spans 12 amino acids. Germline V gene lookup returns CDR1 SGDLS and CDR2 YYNGEE. CDR3 coding DNA: TGTGCCAGCAGCGTAGGGGTCGATTCGCAGTATTTT. It specifies CASSVGVDSQYF.

At least ten counts were recorded for this clonotype. This chain uses TRBV4-1 with TRBJ2-7; maybe TRBD1 (6 bases). In germline, CDR1 is MGHRA, CDR2 YSYEKL. Trimming removed 3 bases from V and 2 bases from J, with 14 bases in between. The CDR3 is 15 residues long. This chain's CDR3 is CASSHKGHGPYEQYF. CDR3 DNA sequence: TGCGCCAGCAGCCACAAGGGACACGGCCCCTACGAGCAGTACTTC.

This clonotype was counted ten times or more. J is TRBJ2-5 and V is TRBV29-1; D remains unclear. Trimming left V 4 bases short and J 2 bases short, with 8 bases between. This CDR3 is 12 amino acids long. Germline V gene data show CDR1 as SQVTM and CDR2 as ANQGSEA. The CDR3 loop is CSVGPVQETQYF. CDR3 coding DNA: TGCAGCGTTGGACCGGTTCAAGAGACCCAGTACTTC.

This clonotype was observed many times. The chain carries TRBV6-1 and TRBJ1-3; 7 bases agree with TRBD1. The CDR3 has 16 residues. The V and J ends lost 6 bases and 0 bases, in that order; junction bases with no gene match: 8. CDR1 MNHNS and CDR2 SASEGT come from the germline V gene. The CDR3 here is CASRSTGLISGNTIYF. In DNA form, the CDR3 reads TGTGCCAGCAGATCGACAGGGCTCATCTCTGGAAACACCATATATTTT.

This clonotype was detected ten times or more. The V call is TRBV4-2, the J call TRBJ1-6; 9 bases fit TRBD1. Trimming at V came to 4 bases and at J to 10 bases, leaving 5 bases not matched to a gene. CDR3 length equals 14 residues. The germline CDR1 and CDR2 sequences are LGHNA and YNFKEQ. This CDR3 is CASSPDRGASPLHF. CDR3 DNA sequence: TGTGCCAGCAGCCCGGACAGGGGAGCCTCACCCCTCCACTTT.

This clonotype was counted ten times or more. This sequence joins TRBV20-1 and TRBJ2-2; 11 nucleotides agree with TRBD2. The CDR3 extends over 17 amino acids. The V segment lost 2 bases and the J segment 3 bases; nucleotides outside the gene matches: 8. CDR1 and CDR2 (germline): DFQATT, SNEGSKA (reference sequence). CDR3 sequence: CSARSLAGGSYTGELFF. The CDR3 DNA reads TGCAGTGCTAGATCCCTAGCGGGAGGATCATACACCGGGGAGCTGTTTTTT.

The sample holds many counts of this clonotype. The chain combines TRBV5-1 with TRBJ2-1; 9 bases match TRBD2. Losses at the gene ends were 2 bases for V and 8 bases for J; bases not matched to a gene: 8. Germline CDR1 is SGHRS and CDR2 is YFSETQ. The CDR3 consists of 15 residues. DNA of the CDR3: TGCGCCAGCAGCTTAAGGCGGGGGGGCTTGGATGAGCAGTTCTTC. The encoded protein is CASSLRRGGLDEQFF.

This clonotype has just one count. The rearrangement uses TRBV3-1 and TRBJ2-7; D is perhaps TRBD1 or TRBD2 (5 bases each). The CDR3 has 15 amino acids. Trimming removed 11 bases from V and 2 bases from J, with 22 bases in between. Per the germline V gene, CDR1 is LGHDT and CDR2 is YNNKEL (reference sequence). The CDR3 bases are TGTGCCTGCGGTAACTTTGGGAAGGGACCCTACGAGCAGTACTTC. Translation gives CACGNFGKGPYEQYF.

The V and J genes are TRBV6-1 and TRBJ1-2; 7 nucleotides agree with TRBD1. The V gene's germline CDR1 is MNHNS and CDR2 SASEGT. The CDR3 is 14 residues long. Germline trimming cut 2 bases from V and 5 bases from J; bases unmatched to any gene: 5. The CDR3 region is CASSEFGTVYGYTF. The CDR3 bases are TGTGCCAGCAGTGAATTTGGGACAGTGTATGGCTACACCTTC.

In its sample, this clonotype was seen many times. The chain uses TRBV7-2 and TRBJ2-1; D possibly corresponds to TRBD2 (6 bases). The CDR3 consists of 13 residues. Germline lookup yields CDR1 SGHTA and CDR2 FQGNSA. V was cut by 2 bases and J by 7 bases, with 9 bases left in between. The CDR3 sequence: CASSLKAGNEQFF. The CDR3 DNA follows: TGTGCCAGCAGCTTAAAGGCGGGAAATGAGCAGTTCTTC.

Many counts were recorded for this clonotype. The V and J genes are TRBV18 and TRBJ1-2; tentatively, D is TRBD1 (6 bases). Germline values: CDR1 KGHSH, CDR2 LQKENI. Trimming removed 2 bases from V and 12 bases from J, with 16 bases in between. The CDR3 totals 13 residues. CDR3 sequence reads: CASSPSENRENTF. The CDR3 nucleotides read TGTGCCAGCTCACCATCAGAAAACAGGGAGAACACCTTC. Using reference TRBV18 and TRBJ1-2 for the parts outside the CDR3, the full variable domain is NAGVMQNPRHLVRRRGQEARLRCSPMKGHSHVYWYRQLPEEGLKFMVYLQKENIIDESGMPKERFSAEFPKEGPSILRIQQVVRGDSAAYFCASSPSENRENTFGSGTRLTVV.

This clonotype has more than one count but fewer than ten. The CDR3 spells CAIRTGGSGELFF. As DNA, the CDR3 is TGTGCCATCAGAACAGGGGGCTCCGGGGAGCTGTTTTTT. The chain is built from TRBV10-3 and TRBJ2-2; 9 nucleotides line up with TRBD1. CDR1 ENHRY and CDR2 SYGVKD come from the germline V gene. V trimming: 6 bases; J trimming: 6 bases; junction bases outside the gene matches: 2. This CDR3 is built from 13 residues.

This clonotype has ten or more counts. The rearrangement joins TRBV20-1 to TRBJ2-7; D gene uncertain. Looked up from germline, CDR1 is DFQATT and CDR2 is SNEGSKA (reference sequence). The germline V and J ends were trimmed by 4 bases and 3 bases, with 16 bases remaining between them. The CDR3 is made up of 14 amino acids. CDR3 region: CSANGLDESYEQYF. The CDR3 DNA reads TGCAGTGCTAACGGTTTGGATGAGAGCTACGAGCAGTACTTC.

This clonotype was picked up many times. This chain connects TRBV5-1 to TRBJ2-4, with 9 bases fitting TRBD2. CDR1 is SGHRS and CDR2 is YFSETQ in the germline V gene. The trim removed 4 bases at V and 6 bases at J, leaving 11 bases unmatched. The CDR3 sequence is 16 residues long. CDR3 residues: CASSPIAGATTNIQYF. The CDR3 DNA is TGCGCCAGCAGCCCCATAGCGGGAGCGACGACAAACATTCAGTACTTC. The full variable domain, rest sourced from reference TRBV5-1 and TRBJ2-4, is KAGVTQTPRYLIKTRGQQVTLSCSPISGHRSVSWYQQTPGQGLQFLFEYFSETQRNKGNFPGRFSGRQFSNSRSEMNVSTLELGDSALYLCASSPIAGATTNIQYFGAGTRLSVL.

This clonotype showed up many times. This rearrangement joins TRBV10-3 to TRBJ2-5; D gene ambiguous. Trimming removed 3 bases from V and 1 base from J, with 3 bases in between. This CDR3 is built from 12 residues. The germline gives CDR1 ENHRY, CDR2 SYGVKD. The CDR3, as DNA: TGTGCCATCAGTGACCCCCAAGAGACCCAGTACTTC. It specifies CAISDPQETQYF.

This chain connects TRBV6-1 to TRBJ2-1, with D perhaps TRBD2 (6 bases). Trimming cost V 7 bases and J 0 bases, with 16 bases left between them. The germline V gene encodes CDR1 MNHNS and CDR2 SASEGT. The CDR3 contains 16 residues. The CDR3 DNA reads TGTGCCAGCACCAGCGGGTGGGAGAGCTCCTACAATGAGCAGTTCTTC. This gives the protein CASTSGWESSYNEQFF.

This clonotype turned up a few times. V is TRBV28 and J is TRBJ2-1; 7 bases align to TRBD2. In germline, CDR1 is MDHEN, CDR2 SYDVKM. CDR3 size: 16 residues. V lost 3 bases, J lost 5 bases, and 10 bases stayed unmatched. The CDR3, as DNA: TGTGCCAGCAGTTTCACCGGGAGGTTGGACCACAATGAGCAGTTCTTC. This gives the protein CASSFTGRLDHNEQFF.

A remark on this clonotype: One end of the junction does not line up with germline, which may come from a read error. The chain has TRBV24-1 and TRBJ1-5; 8 bases align to TRBD1. Germline CDR1 KGHDR, CDR2 SFDVKD. CDR3 size: 16 residues. The CDR3 DNA reads as TGTGCCACCAGTGATTCTCTTACAGGGGGGAACAAGACCCAGAATTTT. Its protein is CATSDSLTGGNKTQNF.

The chain couples TRBV9 to TRBJ2-3; D is uncertain. This CDR3 has 15 amino acids. V lost 4 bases and J lost 0, with 12 bases in between. CDR1 SGDLS and CDR2 YYNGEE come from the germline V gene. CDR3 residues: CASSREATSTDTQYF. The CDR3 region has the DNA TGTGCCAGCAGCCGTGAAGCAACTAGCACAGATACGCAGTATTTT. The entire variable domain, with the rest obtained from reference TRBV9 and TRBJ2-3, is as follows: DSGVTQTPKHLITATGQRVTLRCSPRSGDLSVYWYQQSLDQGLQFLIQYYNGEERAKGNILERFSAQQFPDLHSELNLSSLELGDSALYFCASSREATSTDTQYFGPGTRLTVL.

The rearrangement joins TRBV12-3 or TRBV12-4 to TRBJ1-3; D perhaps matches TRBD1 (5 bases). This CDR3 comprises 14 residues. V shed 1 base and J shed 2 bases, with 6 bases lying between them. CDR3 residues: CASSLGGPGNTIYF. The CDR3 DNA is TGTGCCAGCAGTTTAGGGGGCCCTGGAAACACCATATATTTT.

Ten or more counts support this clonotype. In nucleotides, the CDR3 is TGCAGCGTCCGAACTAATGAAAAACTGTTTTTT. Protein product: CSVRTNEKLFF. V usage is TRBV29-1 and J usage is TRBJ1-4; D not certain. Trimming shortened V by 6 bases and J by 1 base, and 3 bases separated the two germline ends. The CDR3 length is 11 residues. The V gene's germline CDR1 is SQVTM and CDR2 ANQGSEA.

Ten or more counts support this clonotype. This rearrangement joins TRBV5-1 to TRBJ2-2, with unresolved D. Germline V gives CDR1 SGHRS, CDR2 YFSETQ. Trimming stripped 2 bases from V and 2 bases from J, with 10 bases between. The CDR3 runs to 15 residues. CDR3 nucleotides: TGCGCCAGCAGCTTAGGAGAAATCAACACCGGGGAGCTGTTTTTT. Its protein is CASSLGEINTGELFF.